This is a list of T cell receptor beta chains from one sample in a study of shared clonotypes between healthy human individuals. Produced via immunoSEQ multiplex PCR; TCRdb's table is partial and in-frame only. This sample has about 2.1 million clones; roughly 93% occur once, and the top ten carry around 1.8%. The sample taken for sequencing was naive CD8+ T cells from PBMCs. The receptors originated from a man between 18 and 29 years old in good health. Some clones in this sample may be carry-over from other donors' samples. Each CDR3 is given with its conserved first and last residue. Fields, in order: D gene, V gene, clone size, CDR3 length, J gene, CDR3 protein, CDR3 DNA. A D gene is named only where the DNA matches it firmly. Size tells how often a clone was seen (once, few, many) or the class of an expanded clone, and some rows leave it out.

>.|TRBV6-1|.|14|TRBJ2-1
CASARDIDYNEQFF
TGTGCCAGCGCCCGGGACATCGACTACAATGAGCAGTTCTTC
>TRBD2|TRBV15|.|16|TRBJ2-1
CATSRALAGVSGEQFF
TGTGCCACCAGCAGAGCACTAGCGGGAGTTTCTGGTGAGCAGTTCTTC
>TRBD1|TRBV5-6|.|19|TRBJ1-2
CASSPWGPRDREYNYGYTF
TGTGCCAGCAGTCCTTGGGGGCCCCGGGACAGAGAGTATAACTATGGCTACACCTTC
>TRBD2|TRBV27|.|15|TRBJ2-5
CASSPEVAGEETQYF
TGTGCCAGCAGCCCTGAGGTAGCGGGAGAAGAGACCCAGTACTTC
>TRBD2|TRBV28|.|17|TRBJ2-7
CASSWGPELAETYEQYF
TGTGCCAGCAGCTGGGGCCCGGAACTAGCGGAGACCTACGAGCAGTACTTC
>.|TRBV28|.|17|TRBJ1-1
CASSFSPEDSLNTEAFF
TGTGCCAGCAGTTTTTCGCCTGAGGACAGTTTGAACACTGAAGCTTTCTTT
>.|TRBV6-6|.|13|TRBJ2-1
CASSYGEYNEQFF
TGTGCCAGCAGTTACGGGGAATACAATGAGCAGTTCTTC
>.|TRBV6-1|few|14|TRBJ1-1
CASSEGQMNTEAFF
TGTGCCAGCAGTGAAGGACAGATGAACACTGAAGCTTTCTTT
>TRBD1|TRBV5-6|.|13|TRBJ2-5
CASSPAGTGGQYF
TGTGCCAGCAGCCCCGCCGGGACAGGGGGCCAGTACTTC
>.|TRBV29-1|.|13|TRBJ1-1
CSVAGAKNTEAFF
TGCAGCGTTGCCGGGGCCAAGAACACTGAAGCTTTCTTT
>TRBD1|TRBV7-9|.|17|TRBJ2-2
CASSTPPGQGITGELFF
TGTGCCAGCAGCACCCCTCCGGGACAGGGGATCACCGGGGAGCTGTTTTTT
>.|TRBV9|.|14|TRBJ2-7
CASSVGELSYEQYF
TGTGCCAGCAGCGTAGGCGAACTTTCCTACGAGCAGTACTTC
>TRBD2|TRBV5-1|.|14|TRBJ2-1
CASSLLRGRREQFF
TGCGCCAGCAGCTTGTTACGCGGGAGACGCGAGCAGTTCTTC
>.|TRBV19|.|16|TRBJ1-1
CASSIRPTPVNTEAFF
TGTGCCAGTAGTATCAGGCCTACACCGGTGAACACTGAAGCTTTCTTT
>TRBD2|TRBV14|once|16|TRBJ2-5
CASSQGLAGVEETQYF
TGTGCCAGCAGCCAAGGACTAGCGGGAGTAGAAGAGACCCAGTACTTC
>TRBD2|TRBV5-1|.|17|TRBJ2-2
CASSLSSGRMRTGELFF
TGCGCCAGCAGCTTGTCCAGCGGGAGGATGAGAACCGGGGAGCTGTTTTTT
>TRBD1|TRBV19|.|14|TRBJ2-7
CASSLRTGDYEQYF
TGTGCCAGTAGTCTTAGGACAGGGGACTACGAGCAGTACTTC
>.|TRBV6-1|.|14|TRBJ2-7
CASSGGRDSYEQYF
TGTGCCAGCAGTGGAGGGCGGGACTCCTACGAGCAGTACTTC
>TRBD1|TRBV5-4|.|14|TRBJ2-1
CASSFRTGERREFF
TGTGCCAGCAGCTTCAGGACAGGGGAGAGGAGGGAGTTCTTC
>TRBD2|TRBV5-5|.|13|TRBJ2-7
CASSPGEGFEQYF
TGTGCCAGCAGCCCCGGGGAGGGGTTCGAGCAGTACTTC
>TRBD1|TRBV27|.|15|TRBJ1-2
CASSTTGTGDFGYTF
TGTGCCAGCAGTACAACCGGGACAGGGGATTTTGGCTACACCTTC
>.|TRBV5-4|.|16|TRBJ1-2
CASSSRLDSPIYGYTF
TGTGCCAGCAGTTCGCGGTTGGACAGTCCCATCTATGGCTACACCTTC
>.|TRBV7-9|.|12|TRBJ2-7
CASSHDRYEQYF
TGTGCCAGCAGCCACGACAGGTACGAGCAGTACTTC
>.|TRBV5-1|once|13|TRBJ2-2
CASSLGNTGELFF
TGCGCCAGCAGCTTGGGGAACACCGGGGAGCTGTTTTTT
>TRBD1|TRBV7-9|.|13|TRBJ2-7
CASSLGQGREQYF
TGTGCCAGCAGCTTAGGACAGGGGCGCGAGCAGTACTTC
>TRBD2|TRBV6-5|.|16|TRBJ2-1
CASSYGMAGGHNEQFF
TGTGCCAGCAGTTACGGGATGGCGGGAGGGCACAATGAGCAGTTCTTC
>.|TRBV4-1|.|16|TRBJ2-5
CASSHTLYRSGETQYF
TGCGCCAGCAGCCACACCCTCTATAGATCCGGCGAGACCCAGTACTTC
>TRBD2|TRBV7-2|.|16|TRBJ2-1
CASRPHPGLALDEQFF
TGTGCCAGCAGACCCCACCCAGGACTAGCGTTAGATGAGCAGTTCTTC
>TRBD2|TRBV7-8|.|17|TRBJ2-3
CASSSRRSGRGADTQYF
TGTGCCAGCAGCTCCCGCCGTAGCGGGAGGGGAGCGGATACGCAGTATTTT
>TRBD2|TRBV27|.|19|TRBJ2-1
CASSLRGLAEISSYNEQFF
TGTGCCAGCAGTTTACGTGGACTAGCGGAGATTAGCTCCTACAATGAGCAGTTCTTC
>.|TRBV7-8|.|16|TRBJ2-2
CASSLIPVRSHGELFF
TGTGCCAGCAGCTTAATTCCTGTACGGTCCCACGGGGAGCTGTTTTTT
>.|TRBV13|.|14|TRBJ2-2
CASREGSRTGELFF
TGTGCCAGCCGCGAGGGGAGCCGCACCGGGGAGCTGTTTTTT
>.|TRBV27|.|12|TRBJ1-1
CASSFPGQEAFF
TGTGCCAGCAGTTTCCCTGGACAGGAAGCTTTCTTT
>.|TRBV7-8|.|15|TRBJ2-2
CASSLGFENTGELFF
TGTGCCAGCAGCTTAGGTTTCGAGAACACCGGGGAGCTGTTTTTT
>.|TRBV5-5|.|15|TRBJ2-7
CASSQTGTSSYEQYF
TGTGCCAGCAGCCAAACCGGGACGAGCTCCTACGAGCAGTACTTC
>.|TRBV7-2|.|17|TRBJ2-3
CASSPHLPGASTDTQYF
TGTGCCAGCAGCCCTCACCTCCCGGGCGCAAGCACAGATACGCAGTATTTT
>TRBD2|TRBV29-1|once|14|TRBJ2-1
CSVPGLALFNEQFF
TGCAGCGTGCCTGGACTAGCACTTTTCAATGAGCAGTTCTTC
>.|TRBV27|.|16|TRBJ1-4
CASRKTGRVANEKLFF
TGTGCCAGCAGAAAAACAGGGAGGGTCGCGAATGAAAAACTGTTTTTT
>TRBD2|TRBV9|.|19|TRBJ2-6
CASSATPGAGGSGANVLTF
TGTGCCAGCAGCGCCACACCAGGGGCGGGGGGCTCTGGGGCCAACGTCCTGACTTTC
>TRBD2|TRBV27|.|16|TRBJ2-7
CASSYLTSAYSYEQYF
TGTGCCAGCAGTTACTTGACTAGCGCTTACTCCTACGAGCAGTACTTC
>.|TRBV5-6|.|16|TRBJ2-3
CASSLAATALTDTQYF
TGTGCCAGCAGCTTGGCCGCGACGGCTCTCACAGATACGCAGTATTTT
>TRBD1|TRBV7-8|.|11|TRBJ2-7
CASSFQGDHNF
TGTGCCAGCAGCTTCCAGGGGGATCATAACTTC
>TRBD2|TRBV6-4|.|18|TRBJ2-1
CASSPIYSGTSEYNEQFF
TGTGCCAGCAGTCCAATCTACTCCGGGACTAGCGAGTACAATGAGCAGTTCTTC
>.|TRBV30|.|15|TRBJ2-7
CAWSVRRGRTYEQYF
TGTGCCTGGAGTGTACGGAGGGGTCGGACCTACGAGCAGTACTTC
>.|TRBV4-1|.|15|TRBJ2-5
CASSQGADTAETQYF
TGCGCCAGCAGCCAAGGAGCGGACACGGCAGAGACCCAGTACTTC
>TRBD2|TRBV13|.|12|TRBJ2-7
CASSPPGGEQYF
TGTGCCAGCAGCCCCCCCGGGGGGGAGCAGTACTTC
>.|TRBV7-8|.|15|TRBJ1-5
CASSLEAGLRQPQHF
TGTGCCAGCAGCTTAGAGGCAGGACTAAGGCAGCCCCAGCATTTT
>TRBD1|TRBV19|.|14|TRBJ1-6
CASRATGVGSPLHF
TGTGCCAGTAGGGCTACAGGGGTTGGTTCACCCCTCCACTTT
>TRBD1|TRBV10-2|.|16|TRBJ1-2
CASRSTTGFPIKDYTF
TGCGCCAGCAGATCCACGACAGGGTTTCCGATTAAGGACTACACCTTC
>.|TRBV7-9|.|14|TRBJ2-7
CASSLGGHTYEQYF
TGTGCCAGCAGCTTAGGGGGTCATACCTACGAGCAGTACTTC
>.|TRBV10-1|.|14|TRBJ2-1
CASSSGRGDNEQFF
TGCGCCAGCAGTAGTGGCAGGGGAGACAATGAGCAGTTCTTC
>.|TRBV14|.|15|TRBJ2-5
CASSHLVGSEGTQYF
TGTGCCAGCAGCCATCTTGTGGGCAGCGAGGGGACCCAGTACTTC
>.|TRBV15|.|15|TRBJ2-2
CATSRAEGPAGELFF
TGTGCCACCAGCAGAGCCGAGGGCCCGGCCGGGGAGCTGTTTTTT
>TRBD1|TRBV27|.|16|TRBJ1-1
CASSSLVDREGTEAFF
TGTGCCAGCAGCTCCCTCGTCGACAGGGAAGGAACTGAAGCTTTCTTT